This T cell receptor (beta chain) was recovered during a study of T cell changes during pregnancy in multiple sclerosis. Profiled with immunoSEQ multiplex PCR; TCRdb holds only in-frame clones, not every one. The sample lists tens of thousands of clones, roughly 93% seen once, with 2.5% in the top ten. Germline-derived CDR1 and CDR2 are SGDLS and YYNGEE. The CDR3 is 15 residues long. Trimming removed 0 bases at V and 2 bases at J, with 10 bases between. This TCR derives from a female donor with multiple sclerosis, enrolled in a pregnancy study. The sequences come from peripheral blood, collected in the second trimester of pregnancy. The V gene is TRBV9, the J gene TRBJ2-3; D remains ambiguous. This chain's CDR3 is CASSVAIDLTDTQYF. The CDR3 DNA follows: TGTGCCAGCAGCGTAGCTATAGATCTCACAGATACGCAGTATTTT.